The 8 T cell receptor beta chains presented below share a single source sample, sequenced in a study of CD8+ T cells in alopecia areata. Following RNA extraction, reverse transcription yielded cDNA that acted as the sequencing template. The table came from immunoSEQ multiplex PCR; TCRdb's copy has only in-frame clones and leaves some out. The data show some 200,000 clones, about 60% seen once. Sequenced material: CD4+ T cells sorted from blood, taken at week 0. The receptors derive from a human donor with alopecia areata.

This clone has just one count. CDR3 in DNA: TGTGCCTGGAGCGGATACCTCACAGATACGCAGTATTTT. Amino acid sequence: CAWSGYLTDTQYF. The chain combines TRBV30 with TRBJ2-3; D not resolved. The CDR3 spans 13 residues. Germline V gene sequence: CDR1 GTSNPN, CDR2 SVGIG (reference sequence). Trimming removed 3 bases at V and 2 bases at J, with 9 bases between.

The CDR3 region has the DNA TGCAGCGTTGAGGCAGGCAAAAACTATGGCTACACCTTC. Residues: CSVEAGKNYGYTF. V gene TRBV29-1 combines with J gene TRBJ1-2; D not certain. Between the trimmed V and J ends, which lost 3 bases and 2 bases, there was a span of 10 bases. CDR3 size: 13 residues. From germline, CDR1 is SQVTM and CDR2 ANQGSEA.

This clone was found a few times. The genes are TRBV6-1 and TRBJ2-3, with D perhaps assigned TRBD1 or TRBD2 (6 bases each). This CDR3 spans 14 amino acids. Deletions cut 3 bases from V and 4 bases from J, with 11 bases between. CDR1 and CDR2 from the germline V gene are MNHNS and SASEGT. The CDR3 reads CASSDRGVPDTQYF. The CDR3 region has the DNA TGTGCCAGCAGTGATAGGGGGGTCCCAGATACGCAGTATTTT.

The chain employs TRBV6-5 and TRBJ2-7; TRBD1 matches 7 bases. Germline values: CDR1 MNHEY, CDR2 SVGAGI. V shed 7 bases, J shed 2 bases, and the junction held 11 bases outside the gene matches. The CDR3 length is 15 residues. CDR3 sequence: CASKIRDSNTYEQYF. In nucleotides, the CDR3 is TGTGCCAGCAAGATCCGGGACAGCAACACCTACGAGCAGTACTTC.

This clone has a single count. Its ends do not fully match the called genes, so a read error is possible. The chain couples TRBV30 to TRBJ2-2; 14 bases map to TRBD2. Germline V gene sequence: CDR1 GTSNPN, CDR2 SVGIG (reference sequence). The CDR3 has 18 amino acids. The CDR3 coding sequence is TGTGCCCGGAGGGGGACTAGCGGGGGCCCAAACTACACCGGGGAGCTGTTTTTT. Translated, it gives CARRGTSGGPNYTGELFF.

The chain uses TRBV5-1 and TRBJ2-2; 13 bases fit TRBD2. The CDR3 covers 17 residues. The J segment lost 4 bases and the V segment lost 3 bases, leaving 6 bases of the junction unmatched. The germline gives CDR1 SGHRS, CDR2 YFSETQ. CDR3 nucleotides: TGCGCCAGCAGCTACAGGACTAGCGGGGGTGTCACCGGGGAGCTGTTTTTT. Translated: CASSYRTSGGVTGELFF.

This rearrangement joins TRBV9 to TRBJ2-3, with 8 bases fitting TRBD2. V was clipped by 4 bases and J by 0 bases; unmatched bases: 4. The CDR3 has 15 amino acids. Per the germline V gene, CDR1 is SGDLS and CDR2 is YYNGEE. The CDR3 DNA is TGTGCCAGCAGCCGATCGGGGGGGAGCACAGATACGCAGTATTTT. It yields the protein CASSRSGGSTDTQYF. The full variable domain, in which reference TRBV9 and TRBJ2-3 provide the parts outside the CDR3, is DSGVTQTPKHLITATGQRVTLRCSPRSGDLSVYWYQQSLDQGLQFLIQYYNGEERAKGNILERFSAQQFPDLHSELNLSSLELGDSALYFCASSRSGGSTDTQYFGPGTRLTVL.

This rearrangement joins TRBV27 to TRBJ2-6; D call uncertain. Per the germline V gene, CDR1 is MNHEY and CDR2 is SMNVEV (reference sequence). V lost 1 base to trimming and J lost 0 bases, with 4 bases between them. The CDR3 length is 15 residues. The CDR3 DNA is TGTGCCAGCAGTTTATTATACTCTGGGGCCAACGTCCTGACTTTC. Translated: CASSLLYSGANVLTF.